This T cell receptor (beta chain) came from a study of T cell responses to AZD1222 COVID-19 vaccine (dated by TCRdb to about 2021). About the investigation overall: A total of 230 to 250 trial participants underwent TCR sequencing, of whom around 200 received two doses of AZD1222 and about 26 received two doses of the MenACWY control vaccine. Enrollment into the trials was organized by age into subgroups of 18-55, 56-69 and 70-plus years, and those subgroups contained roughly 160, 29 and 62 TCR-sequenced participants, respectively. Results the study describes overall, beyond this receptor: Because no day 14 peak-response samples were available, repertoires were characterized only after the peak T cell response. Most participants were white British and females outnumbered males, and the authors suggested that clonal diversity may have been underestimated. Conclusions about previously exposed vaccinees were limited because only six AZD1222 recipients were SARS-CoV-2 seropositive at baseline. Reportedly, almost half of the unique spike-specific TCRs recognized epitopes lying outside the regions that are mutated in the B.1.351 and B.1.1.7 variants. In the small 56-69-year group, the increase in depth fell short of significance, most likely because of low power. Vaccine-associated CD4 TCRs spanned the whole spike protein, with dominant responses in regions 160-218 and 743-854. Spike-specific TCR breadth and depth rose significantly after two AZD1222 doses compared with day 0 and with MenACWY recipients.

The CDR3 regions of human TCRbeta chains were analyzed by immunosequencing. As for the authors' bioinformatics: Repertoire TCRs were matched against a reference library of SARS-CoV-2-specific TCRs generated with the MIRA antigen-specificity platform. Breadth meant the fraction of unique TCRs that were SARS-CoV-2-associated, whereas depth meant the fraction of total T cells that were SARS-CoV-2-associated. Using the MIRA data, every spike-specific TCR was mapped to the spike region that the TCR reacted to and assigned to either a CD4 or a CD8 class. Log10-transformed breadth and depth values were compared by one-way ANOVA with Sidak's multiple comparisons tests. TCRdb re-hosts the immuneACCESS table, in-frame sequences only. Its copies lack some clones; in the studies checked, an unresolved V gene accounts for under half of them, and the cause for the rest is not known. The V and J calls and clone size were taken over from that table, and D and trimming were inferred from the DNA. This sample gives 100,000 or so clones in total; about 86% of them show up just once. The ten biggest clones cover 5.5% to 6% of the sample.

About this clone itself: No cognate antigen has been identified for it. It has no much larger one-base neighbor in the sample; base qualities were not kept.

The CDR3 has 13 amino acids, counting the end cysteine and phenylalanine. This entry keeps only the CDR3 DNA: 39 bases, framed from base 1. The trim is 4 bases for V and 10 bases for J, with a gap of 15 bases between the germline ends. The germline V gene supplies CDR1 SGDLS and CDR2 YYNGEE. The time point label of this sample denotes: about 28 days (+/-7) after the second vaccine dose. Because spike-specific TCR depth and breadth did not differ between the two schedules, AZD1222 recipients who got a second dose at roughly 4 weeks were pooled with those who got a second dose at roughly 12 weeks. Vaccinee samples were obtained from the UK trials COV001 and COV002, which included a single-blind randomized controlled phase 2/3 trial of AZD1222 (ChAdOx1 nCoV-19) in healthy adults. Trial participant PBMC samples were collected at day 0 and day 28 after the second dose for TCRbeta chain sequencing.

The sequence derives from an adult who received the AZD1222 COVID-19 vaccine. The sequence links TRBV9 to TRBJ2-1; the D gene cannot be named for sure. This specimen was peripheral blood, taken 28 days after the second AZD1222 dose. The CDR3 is CASSPPMTDEQFF. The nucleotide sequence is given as TGTGCCAGCAGCCCTCCAATGACGGACGAGCAGTTCTTC.